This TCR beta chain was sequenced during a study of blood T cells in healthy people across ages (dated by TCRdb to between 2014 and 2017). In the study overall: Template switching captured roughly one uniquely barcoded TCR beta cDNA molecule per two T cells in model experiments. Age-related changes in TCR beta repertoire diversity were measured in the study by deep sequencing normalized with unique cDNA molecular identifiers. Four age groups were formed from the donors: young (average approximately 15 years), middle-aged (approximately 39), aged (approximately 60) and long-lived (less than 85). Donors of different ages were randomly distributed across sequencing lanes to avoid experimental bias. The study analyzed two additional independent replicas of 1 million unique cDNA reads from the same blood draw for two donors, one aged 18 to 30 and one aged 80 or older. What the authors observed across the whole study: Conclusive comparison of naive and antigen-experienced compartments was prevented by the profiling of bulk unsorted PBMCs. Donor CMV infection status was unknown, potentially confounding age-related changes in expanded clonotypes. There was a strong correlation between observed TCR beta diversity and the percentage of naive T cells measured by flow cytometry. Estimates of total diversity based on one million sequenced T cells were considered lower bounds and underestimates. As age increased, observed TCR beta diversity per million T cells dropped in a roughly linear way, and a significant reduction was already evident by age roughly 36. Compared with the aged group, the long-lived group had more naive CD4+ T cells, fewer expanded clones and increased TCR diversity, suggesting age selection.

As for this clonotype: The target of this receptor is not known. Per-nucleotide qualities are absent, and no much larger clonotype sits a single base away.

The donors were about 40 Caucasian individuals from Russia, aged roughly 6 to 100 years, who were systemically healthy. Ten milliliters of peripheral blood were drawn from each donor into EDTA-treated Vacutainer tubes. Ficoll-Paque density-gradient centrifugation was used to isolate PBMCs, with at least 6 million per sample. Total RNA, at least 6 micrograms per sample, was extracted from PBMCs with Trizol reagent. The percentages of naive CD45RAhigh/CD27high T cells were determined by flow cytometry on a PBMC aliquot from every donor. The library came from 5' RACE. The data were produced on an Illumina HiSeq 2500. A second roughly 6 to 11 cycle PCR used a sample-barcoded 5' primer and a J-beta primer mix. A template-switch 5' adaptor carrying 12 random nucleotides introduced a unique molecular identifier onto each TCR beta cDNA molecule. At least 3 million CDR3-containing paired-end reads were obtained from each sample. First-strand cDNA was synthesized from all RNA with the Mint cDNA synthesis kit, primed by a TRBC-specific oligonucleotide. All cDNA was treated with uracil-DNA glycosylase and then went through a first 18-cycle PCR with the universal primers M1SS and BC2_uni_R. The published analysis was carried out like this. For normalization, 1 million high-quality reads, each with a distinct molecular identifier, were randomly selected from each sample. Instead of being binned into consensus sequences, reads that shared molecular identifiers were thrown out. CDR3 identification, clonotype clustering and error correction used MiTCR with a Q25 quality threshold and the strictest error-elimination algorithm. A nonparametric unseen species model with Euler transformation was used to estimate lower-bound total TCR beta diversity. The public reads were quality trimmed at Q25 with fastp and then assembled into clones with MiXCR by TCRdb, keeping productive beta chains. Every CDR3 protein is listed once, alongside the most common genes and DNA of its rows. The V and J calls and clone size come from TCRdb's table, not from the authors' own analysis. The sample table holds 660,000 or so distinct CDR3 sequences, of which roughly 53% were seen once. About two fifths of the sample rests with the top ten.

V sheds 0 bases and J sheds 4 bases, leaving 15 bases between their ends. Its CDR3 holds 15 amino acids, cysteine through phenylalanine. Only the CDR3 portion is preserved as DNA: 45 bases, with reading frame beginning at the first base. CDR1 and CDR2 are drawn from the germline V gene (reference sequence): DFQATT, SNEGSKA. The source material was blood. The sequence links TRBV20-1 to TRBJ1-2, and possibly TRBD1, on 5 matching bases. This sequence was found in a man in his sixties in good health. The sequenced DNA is TGCAGTGCTAGAGATCCAGGGTCAGGAGTCTATGGCTACACCTTC. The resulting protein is CSARDPGSGVYGYTF.